These 28 T cell receptor beta chains were all obtained from the same sample, sequenced in a study of control samples from healthy donors and cancer patients. The data were produced by immunoSEQ multiplex PCR, yet TCRdb's version contains in-frame clones alone and is incomplete. The data show some 120,000 clones, approximately 95% seen once. Material: blood. The receptors here all came from a man aged 30 to 39 in good health.

The chain combines TRBV27 with TRBJ1-2, with D possibly matching TRBD1 (5 bases). Germline CDR1 MNHEY, CDR2 SMNVEV (reference sequence). The CDR3 loop spans 11 amino acids. V lost 5 bases, J lost 5 bases, and 6 bases lay in between. Here the CDR3 DNA reads TGTGCCAGCAGTGGGGGTTATGGCTACACCTTC. Encoded protein: CASSGGYGYTF.

CDR3 amino acids: CAIRGTSGGDTGELFF. CDR3 DNA sequence: TGTGCCATCAGGGGGACTAGCGGGGGTGACACCGGGGAGCTGTTTTTT. This chain links TRBV10-3 with TRBJ2-2; TRBD2 agrees at 14 bases. In germline, CDR1 is ENHRY, CDR2 SYGVKD. This CDR3 contains 16 residues. Germline trimming cut 6 bases from V and 3 bases from J; bases unmatched to any gene: 3.

The rearrangement joins TRBV19 to TRBJ1-2; 9 bases match TRBD1. CDR1 and CDR2 from the germline V gene are LNHDA and SQIVND (reference sequence). V lost 2 bases, J lost 8 bases, and 9 bases stayed unmatched. The CDR3 sequence is 15 residues long. CDR3 DNA sequence: TGTGCCAGTAGTATATTGGAACAGGGGGCAGGGGGCTACACCTTC. Protein product: CASSILEQGAGGYTF.

This clone was detected once. The gene calls are TRBV1 and TRBJ1-2. TRBV1 is a listed pseudogene. The CDR3 length is 12 residues. CDR3 nucleotides: TGCACCAGCAGCCAAAGGGCCTATGGCTACACCTTC. Protein: CTSSQRAYGYTF.

This rearrangement joins TRBV5-1 to TRBJ2-1; the D gene is possibly TRBD1 (5 bases). V was pared by 4 bases and J by 6 bases, with 20 bases between. CDR3 size: 16 residues. Looked up from germline, CDR1 is SGHRS and CDR2 is YFSETQ. Here the CDR3 DNA reads TGCGCCAGCAGCACTGAAGGGGTTGAGTATCCCAATGAGCAGTTCTTC. This translates into CASSTEGVEYPNEQFF.

The chain joins TRBV7-6 to TRBJ2-7, with 9 bases that match TRBD1. V was clipped by 4 bases and J by 3 bases; unmatched bases: 10. Per the germline V gene, CDR1 is SGHVS and CDR2 is FNYEAQ. This CDR3 comprises 16 residues. CDR3 nucleotides: TGTGCCAGCAGCTCGGCCCCCGGGACAGGGCACTACGAGCAGTACTTC. The encoded protein is CASSSAPGTGHYEQYF.

V usage is TRBV19 and J usage is TRBJ1-5; the match to TRBD1 covers 9 bases. V was pared by 4 bases and J by 3 bases, with 4 bases of the junction left unmatched. The length of the CDR3 is 15 residues. The germline gives CDR1 LNHDA, CDR2 SQIVND (reference sequence). The CDR3 nucleotides are TGTGCCAGTAGTACCGGACAGGGGTACAATCAGCCCCAGCATTTT. This codes for CASSTGQGYNQPQHF.

The chain is built from TRBV27 and TRBJ2-1; D possibly matches TRBD1 or TRBD2 (5 bases each). Germline loops: CDR1 MNHEY, CDR2 SMNVEV (reference sequence). V was trimmed by 4 bases and J by 5 bases, leaving 9 bases between them. The length of the CDR3 is 13 residues. As DNA, the CDR3 is TGTGCCAGCAGTTACCTGGGGGACAATGAGCAGTTCTTC. Amino acid sequence: CASSYLGDNEQFF.

The chain is built from TRBV7-9 and TRBJ2-5, with D maybe TRBD1 (5 bases). The germline V gene encodes CDR1 SEHNR and CDR2 FQNEAQ (reference sequence). Deletions cut 5 bases from V and 3 bases from J, with 13 bases between. The CDR3 is made up of 14 amino acids. CDR3 region: CASSPRRGEETQYF. DNA for the CDR3: TGTGCCAGCAGCCCTCGAAGGGGTGAAGAGACCCAGTACTTC.

The chain uses TRBV2 and TRBJ2-1; D is ambiguous. Trimming removed 0 bases from V and 6 bases from J, with 12 bases in between. The CDR3 contains 15 residues. Germline V gene data show CDR1 as SNHLY and CDR2 as FYNNEI. CDR3 sequence: CASSEALMAPNEQFF. The CDR3 DNA reads TGTGCCAGCAGTGAAGCGTTAATGGCTCCCAATGAGCAGTTCTTC.

The rearrangement uses TRBV12-5 and TRBJ2-3; 9 bases map to TRBD2. V shed 2 bases and J 6 bases; nucleotides not matched to a gene: 6. The CDR3 sequence is 15 residues long. Germline V gene lookup returns CDR1 LGHNT and CDR2 FRNRAP. The CDR3 bases are TGTGCTAGTGGTTTGCAGCGGGGGGCGAGGGATACGCAGTATTTT. Protein product: CASGLQRGARDTQYF.

This chain links TRBV6-2 or TRBV6-3 with TRBJ1-1, with 9 bases fitting TRBD1. In germline, CDR1 is MNHEY, CDR2 SVGEGT. Trimming removed 5 bases from V and 3 bases from J; junction bases left unmatched: 7. The CDR3 has 15 residues. The CDR3 protein is CASSPGQGRHTEAFF. The CDR3 DNA is TGTGCCAGCAGTCCGGGACAGGGTCGTCACACTGAAGCTTTCTTT.

The chain links TRBV3-1 (or the pseudogene TRBV3-2) to TRBJ2-7; possibly TRBD1 for D (6 bases). The V and J ends lost 3 bases and 5 bases respectively, with 17 bases between them. This CDR3 comprises 15 residues. Per the germline V gene, CDR1 is LGHDT and CDR2 is YNNKEL (reference sequence). CDR3 amino acids: CASSQDRFSGDEQYF. The DNA for the CDR3 is TGTGCCAGCAGCCAGGACAGATTCTCTGGGGACGAGCAGTACTTC.

The chain recombines TRBV18 with TRBJ2-7; 7 bases align to TRBD1. The CDR3 is 17 amino acids. Germline V gives CDR1 KGHSH, CDR2 LQKENI. V was clipped by 3 bases and J by 0 bases; unmatched bases: 11. For the CDR3, the DNA is TGTGCCAGCTCACCGCCGGGACAGCTCGCGAGCTCCTACGAGCAGTACTTC. It specifies CASSPPGQLASSYEQYF.

DNA of the CDR3: TGTGCCAGCAGCCAAGAACCCGGGGTGGGTTCACCCCTCCACTTT. This gives the protein CASSQEPGVGSPLHF. This chain uses TRBV4-2 with TRBJ1-6; D not certain. The CDR3 is 15 amino acids. Trimming removed 0 bases at V and 9 bases at J, with 12 bases between. Germline-derived CDR1 and CDR2 are LGHNA and YNFKEQ.

This chain uses TRBV7-9 with TRBJ1-3; TRBD1 matches at 11 bases. Per germline, CDR1 SEHNR and CDR2 FQNEAQ (reference sequence). The length of the CDR3 is 18 residues. Trimming cost V 6 bases and J 0 bases; bases outside gene matches: 10. CDR3 in amino acids: CASSTSGTGGSSGNTIYF. In DNA form, the CDR3 reads TGTGCCAGCAGTACCTCCGGGACAGGGGGTAGCTCTGGAAACACCATATATTTT.

The genes are TRBV6-2 or TRBV6-3 and TRBJ1-1, with a possible D match to TRBD1 (5 bases). This CDR3 spans 15 amino acids. Per the germline V gene, CDR1 is MNHEY and CDR2 is SVGEGT. Between the trimmed V and J ends, which lost 4 bases and 1 base, there was a span of 13 bases. In nucleotides, the CDR3 is TGTGCCAGCAGTTGGGGACGAAGGGCGAACACTGAAGCTTTCTTT. It yields the protein CASSWGRRANTEAFF.

The chain joins TRBV2 to TRBJ2-7; possibly TRBD1 for D (5 bases). CDR3 length: 13 residues. Germline assignment: CDR1 SNHLY and CDR2 FYNNEI. Deletions cut 7 bases from V and 1 base from J, with 11 bases between. The CDR3 here is CASNPRGSYEQYF. In nucleotides, the CDR3 is TGTGCCAGCAACCCTAGGGGATCCTACGAGCAGTACTTC.

V and J are TRBV27 and TRBJ1-5; D possibly corresponds to TRBD1 (5 bases). The CDR3 runs to 14 residues. Germline V gene sequence: CDR1 MNHEY, CDR2 SMNVEV (reference sequence). V lost 10 bases to trimming and J lost 5 bases, with 18 bases between them. CDR3 in amino acids: CATAPGGTYQPQHF. CDR3 bases: TGTGCCACCGCCCCGGGGGGGACGTATCAGCCCCAGCATTTT.

The chain joins TRBV4-3 to TRBJ1-2; no definite D call. The CDR3 spans 15 residues. Germline V gene sequence: CDR1 LGHNA, CDR2 YSLEER. Trimming cost V 1 base and J 3 bases, with 12 bases left between them. The CDR3 here is CASSQVGGAYYGYTF. CDR3 bases: TGCGCCAGCAGCCAAGTCGGAGGAGCTTACTATGGCTACACCTTC.

This clone was observed a single time. The chain is built from TRBV27 and TRBJ1-5; D is unclear. The CDR3 has 13 residues. Trimming cost V 10 bases and J 3 bases, with 13 bases left between them. Looked up from germline, CDR1 is MNHEY and CDR2 is SMNVEV (reference sequence). CDR3 protein: CATTDSFNQPQHF. CDR3 DNA sequence: TGTGCCACCACCGATTCTTTCAATCAGCCCCAGCATTTT.

The chain links TRBV14 to TRBJ1-2; TRBD1 matches 7 bases. The junction had 12 bases not matched to a gene; V was cut back by 1 base and J by 4 bases. This CDR3 has 17 residues. The germline CDR1 and CDR2 sequences are SGHDN and FVKESK. DNA for the CDR3: TGTGCCAGCAGCCAAGGGATCAGGGGGGACGGAGTCTATGGCTACACCTTC. As protein: CASSQGIRGDGVYGYTF. Full variable domain (missing parts from reference TRBV14 and TRBJ1-2): EAGVTQFPSHSVIEKGQTVTLRCDPISGHDNLYWYRRVMGKEIKFLLHFVKESKQDESGMPNNRFLAERTGGTYSTLKVQPAELEDSGVYFCASSQGIRGDGVYGYTFGSGTRLTVV.

The chain recombines TRBV6-1 with TRBJ1-2; 7 bases fit TRBD1. The CDR3 runs to 22 residues. J gave up 0 bases and V 0 bases, and 22 bases lay outside the gene matches. Germline-derived CDR1 and CDR2 are MNHNS and SASEGT. The CDR3, as DNA: TGTGCCAGCAGTGAAGCAATGGGTAATTCCTTCGACAGGGAAGGGGCTAACTATGGCTACACCTTC. Translating gives CASSEAMGNSFDREGANYGYTF.

V and J are TRBV5-8 and TRBJ1-2; D is perhaps TRBD1 (6 bases). Trimming pared 4 bases from V and 1 base from J, leaving 14 bases between. The CDR3 has 15 amino acids. Germline V gene data show CDR1 as SGHTS and CDR2 as YDEGEE. The CDR3 region is CASSLLGAGNYGYTF. The CDR3 bases are TGTGCCAGCAGCCTGCTGGGGGCGGGTAACTATGGCTACACCTTC.

The rearrangement joins TRBV7-2 to TRBJ2-7, with D maybe TRBD2 (7 bases). There are 16 residues in the CDR3. Germline CDR1 SGHTA, CDR2 FQGNSA. V lost 4 bases and J 5 bases, leaving 21 bases between the germline ends. The CDR3 reads CASSSRGRGYIDEQYF. The CDR3 DNA reads as TGTGCCAGCAGCTCGCGGGGGAGGGGGTACATCGACGAGCAGTACTTC.

The chain is built from TRBV7-9 and TRBJ1-2, with D tentatively TRBD1 (5 bases). Germline-derived CDR1 and CDR2 are SEHNR and FQNEAQ (reference sequence). There are 14 residues in the CDR3. The V end was cut by 5 bases, the J end by 0 bases, with 10 bases between. CDR3 in DNA: TGTGCCAGCAGCACTGGGGGGGCTAACTATGGCTACACCTTC. Translating it yields CASSTGGANYGYTF. Using reference TRBV7-9 and TRBJ1-2 for the parts outside the CDR3, the full variable domain is DTGVSQNPRHKITKRGQNVTFRCDPISEHNRLYWYRQTLGQGPEFLTYFQNEAQLEKSRLLSDRFSAERPKGSFSTLEIQRTEQGDSAMYLCASSTGGANYGYTFGSGTRLTVV.

The chain combines TRBV5-3 with TRBJ1-2, with D perhaps matching TRBD1 (6 bases). TRBV5-3 carries the ORF label, with uncertain function. The CDR3 length is 13 residues. The V end was cut by 2 bases, the J end by 7 bases, with 12 bases between. CDR3 amino acids: CARSFGGGRGYTF. The CDR3 DNA reads TGTGCCAGAAGCTTTGGGGGCGGTCGTGGCTACACCTTC.

The chain joins TRBV19 to TRBJ1-2, with 8 nucleotides matching TRBD1. CDR3 length: 14 residues. V was clipped by 1 base and J by 5 bases; unmatched bases: 3. CDR1 LNHDA and CDR2 SQIVND come from the germline V gene (reference sequence). CDR3 amino acids: CASSIGTGTYGYTF. In DNA form, the CDR3 reads TGTGCCAGTAGTATAGGGACAGGGACATATGGCTACACCTTC.